The source of this TCR beta chain is a study of shared clonotypes between healthy human individuals. Concerning this clone: Its specificity is not known.

The DNA input per sorted-subset replicate PCR was about 190 ng, corresponding to some 30,000 T cell genomes. TCRdb's table, derived via immunoSEQ multiplex PCR, lists solely in-frame clones and lacks some. The sample holds approximately 2,200,000 clones, more than 85% seen once. Study results and caveats: Rarefaction showed sorted-subset sequencing was incomplete despite large depth. Expectations were that clonotype sharing among donors would be affected by sequencing depth.

The CDR3 extends over 14 amino acids. CDR1 is SGHDT and CDR2 is YYEEEE in the germline V gene. V lost 2 bases to trimming and J lost 5 bases; unmatched junction nucleotides: 7. Naive CD8 cells were CD45RO-negative, positively selected for CCR7, excluding terminally differentiated effector memory CD45RA+ cells. Recent vaccinations or acute infections were absent in the healthy HIV-negative adult donors. Specimen: naive CD8+ T cells from PBMCs. The chain links TRBV5-6 to TRBJ2-7; 7 bases agree with TRBD1. This TCR was recovered from a man between 18 and 29 years old in good health. Some clones in this sample may be carry-over from other donors' samples. The DNA for the CDR3 is TGTGCCAGCAGCTTTGTTTACAGGGGCCACGAGCAGTACTTC. This translates into CASSFVYRGHEQYF.